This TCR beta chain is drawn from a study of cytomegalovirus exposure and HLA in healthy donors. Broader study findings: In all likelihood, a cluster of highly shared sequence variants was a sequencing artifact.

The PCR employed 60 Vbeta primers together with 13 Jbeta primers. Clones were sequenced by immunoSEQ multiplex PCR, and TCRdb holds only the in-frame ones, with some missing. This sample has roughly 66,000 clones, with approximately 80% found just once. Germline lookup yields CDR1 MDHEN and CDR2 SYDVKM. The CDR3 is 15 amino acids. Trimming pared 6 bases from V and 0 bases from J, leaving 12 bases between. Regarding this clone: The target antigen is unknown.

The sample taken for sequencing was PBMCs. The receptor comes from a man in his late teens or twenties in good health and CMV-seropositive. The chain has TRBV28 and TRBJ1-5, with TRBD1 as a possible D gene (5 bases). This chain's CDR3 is CASRRQSNSNQPQHF. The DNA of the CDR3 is TGTGCCAGCAGACGACAGAGTAATAGCAATCAGCCCCAGCATTTT.